The 25 T cell receptor beta chains presented below share a single source sample, sequenced in a study of human T cells and chemical hapten exposure. TCRdb called the RACE reads again in MiXCR, with one record for every CDR3 protein. Among approximately 43,000 distinct CDR3 sequences listed, over 3.5% were seen once. As for time point: patch test 1, 2 weeks after DPC sensitization. This sample's treatment: therapeutic diphenylcyclopropenone sensitization with weekly scalp DPC. It was from unfractionated whole blood that total RNA was extracted. The sequencing here drew on whole blood, taken in connection with sensitization to the hapten diphenylcyclopropenone (DPC). The receptors were sampled from a man aged 45-65 years with alopecia areata. Some clones in this sample may be carry-over from other donors' samples.

This clonotype was seen many times. This chain joins TRBV5-5 and TRBJ2-7; D ambiguous. There are 13 residues in the CDR3. The germline CDR1 and CDR2 sequences are SGHKS and YYEKEE (reference sequence). V lost 4 bases to trimming and J lost 5 bases, with 13 bases between them. The CDR3 DNA sequence: TGTGCCAGCAGCCTCCCGCCTGCGGACGAGCAGTACTTC. Its protein product is CASSLPPADEQYF.

The table lists this clonotype with a few counts. V gene TRBV5-4 combines with J gene TRBJ1-4; 7 nucleotides match TRBD1. V dropped 0 bases and J dropped 8; count of bases not matched to a gene: 4. CDR3 length: 14 amino acids. The germline V gene has CDR1 SGHNT and CDR2 YYREEE (reference sequence). CDR3 residues: CASSLGTGGEKLFF. CDR3 nucleotides: TGTGCCAGCAGCTTGGGGACAGGCGGAGAAAAACTGTTTTTT.

Ten or more counts support this clonotype. V is TRBV12-3 or TRBV12-4 and J is TRBJ1-5, with D maybe TRBD1 (5 bases). The CDR3 contains 14 residues. Trimming took 2 bases from V and 6 from J, leaving 11 bases between them. As DNA, the CDR3 is TGTGCCAGCAGTTTATCAGGGCCGGGTCAGCCCCAGCATTTT. Amino acid sequence: CASSLSGPGQPQHF.

This clonotype was counted at least ten times. This sequence joins TRBV29-1 and TRBJ2-7; TRBD1 is a possible D gene (5 bases). The V and J ends lost 5 bases and 12 bases respectively, with 17 bases between them. In germline, CDR1 is SQVTM, CDR2 ANQGSEA. The CDR3 is made up of 11 amino acids. The CDR3 region has the DNA TGCAGCGTTCTCAGCCCTGCAGGGCGGTACTTC. Translation: CSVLSPAGRYF.

There are a few counts of this clonotype. V is TRBV10-3 and J is TRBJ2-2, with unresolved D. The CDR3 length is 11 residues. CDR1 and CDR2 from the germline V gene are ENHRY and SYGVKD. V lost 10 bases and J 6 bases, leaving 9 bases between the germline ends. The CDR3 nucleotides are TGTGCCACTGGAGAGCCCGGGGAGCTGTTTTTT. It codes for CATGEPGELFF.

This clonotype was seen ten or more times. The chain couples TRBV29-1 to TRBJ1-1, with no clear D. This CDR3 region has 15 residues. Germline V gene data show CDR1 as SQVTM and CDR2 as ANQGSEA. Trimming pared 7 bases from V and 2 bases from J, leaving 20 bases between. For the CDR3, the DNA is TGCAGCGGGATAGGGCAGGAAGCCCCCAACACTGAAGCTTTCTTT. Translating gives CSGIGQEAPNTEAFF. The variable domain in full, with the rest retrieved from reference TRBV29-1 and TRBJ1-1, is SAVISQKPSRDICQRGTSLTIQCQVDSQVTMMFWYRQQPGQSLTLIATANQGSEATYESGFVIDKFPISRPNLTFSTLTVSNMSPEDSSIYLCSGIGQEAPNTEAFFGQGTRLTVV.

This clonotype was found many times. The chain uses TRBV28 and TRBJ1-2; D is uncertain. V was clipped by 6 bases and J by 4 bases, with 18 bases between them. The CDR3 consists of 15 residues. Germline CDR1 is MDHEN and CDR2 is SYDVKM. CDR3 loop: CASSPPGEGTYGYTF. DNA for the CDR3: TGTGCCAGCAGCCCACCCGGGGAGGGTACCTATGGCTACACCTTC.

The chain couples TRBV11-2 to TRBJ1-6, with D perhaps matching TRBD1 (6 bases). The CDR3 runs 15 residues. Trimming left V 4 bases short and J 15 bases short, with 22 bases between. CDR1 and CDR2 (germline): SGHAT, FQNNGV. CDR3 in DNA: TGTGCCAGCAGCTGGGGAGGGCAGGGGCTCGGTGTCCTCCACTTT. It is translated as CASSWGGQGLGVLHF.

This clonotype appeared many times. J is TRBJ2-3 and V is TRBV7-9; 7 nucleotides align to TRBD1. The CDR3 totals 15 residues. Germline CDR1 and CDR2: SEHNR and FQNEAQ (reference sequence). Trimming took 4 bases from V and 2 from J; bases not matched to a gene: 6. The CDR3 loop is CASSSPGQNTDTQYF. In DNA, the CDR3 is TGTGCCAGCAGCTCCCCGGGACAGAACACAGATACGCAGTATTTT.

On this clonotype itself: A read error is possible here, since a much larger clone lies one base away. The chain couples TRBV2 to TRBJ1-5, with 9 bases matching TRBD1. This CDR3 contains 15 residues. Per germline, CDR1 SNHLY and CDR2 FYNNEI. DNA of the CDR3: TGTACCAGCAGTGAGGACAGGGGTCGCAATCAGCCCCAGCATTTT. Translating gives CTSSEDRGRNQPQHF.

In this sample, this clonotype turned up a few times. The V call is TRBV11-1, the J call TRBJ2-2; 10 bases match TRBD2. The CDR3 runs to 18 residues. Germline CDR1 is SGHAT and CDR2 is FQDESV (reference sequence). Trimming at V came to 0 bases and at J to 5 bases, leaving 9 bases not matched to a gene. The CDR3 region is CASSLAGTGTSVTGELFF. DNA for the CDR3: TGTGCCAGCAGCTTAGCGGGTACCGGGACTAGCGTAACCGGGGAGCTGTTTTTT.

This clonotype was counted ten times or more. The gene calls are TRBV29-1 and TRBJ1-1, with 7 positions matching TRBD1. Germline V gene lookup returns CDR1 SQVTM and CDR2 ANQGSEA. V lost 6 bases to trimming and J lost 1 base; unmatched junction nucleotides: 5. This CDR3 is 13 amino acids long. CDR3 sequence (DNA): TGCAGCGTCTGGACAGGACCGAACACTGAAGCTTTCTTT. As protein: CSVWTGPNTEAFF.

This clonotype has ten or more counts. The chain combines TRBV6-5 with TRBJ2-4; possible D gene TRBD2, 6 bases. Deletions cut 2 bases from V and 4 bases from J, with 21 bases between. CDR1 and CDR2 (germline): MNHEY, SVGAGI. There are 18 residues in the CDR3. CDR3 region: CASSYHAPSGVVKNIQYF. DNA of the CDR3: TGTGCCAGCAGTTACCACGCCCCGTCGGGGGTAGTAAAAAACATTCAGTACTTC.

The table lists this clonotype with many counts. The genes are TRBV2 and TRBJ1-2; D remains ambiguous. From germline, CDR1 is SNHLY and CDR2 FYNNEI. Trimming stripped 4 bases from V and 1 base from J, with 10 bases between. This CDR3 region has 14 residues. CDR3 in DNA: TGTGCCAGCAGTGGGGAGCGGGTTAACTATGGCTACACCTTC. The encoded protein is CASSGERVNYGYTF.

The sample holds many counts of this clonotype. The rearrangement joins TRBV10-2 to TRBJ2-5; 7 bases map to TRBD2. This CDR3 spans 13 amino acids. The V gene's germline CDR1 is WSHSY and CDR2 SAAADI. V lost 6 bases, J lost 1 base, and 2 bases stayed unmatched. This CDR3 is CASRRESQETQYF. CDR3 coding DNA: TGCGCCAGCAGGCGGGAGTCCCAAGAGACCCAGTACTTC.

This clonotype was observed at least ten times. V gene TRBV30 combines with J gene TRBJ2-1; 8 bases line up with TRBD1. The CDR3 contains 13 residues. From germline, CDR1 is GTSNPN and CDR2 SVGIG (reference sequence). J lost 16 bases, V lost 0 bases, and 11 bases had no gene match. The CDR3, as DNA: TGTGCCTGGAGTGTACGTCCAGGGGGCTCGGATTTCTTC. It translates to CAWSVRPGGSDFF. Based on the CDR3 plus reference TRBV30 and TRBJ2-1, the full variable domain is SQTIHQWPATLVQPVGSPLSLECTVEGTSNPNLYWYRQAAGRGLQLLFYSVGIGQISSEVPQNLSASRPQDRQFILSSKKLLLSDSGFYLCAWSVRPGGSDFFGPGTRLTVL.

As regards this clonotype: This CDR3 is missing its conserved last phenylalanine or tryptophan, likely due to a read error. CDR3 DNA: TGCAGCGTAGAGACAGGGTTCACTGAAGCTTTCCTT. Its translation: CSVETGFTEAFL. The chain joins TRBV29-1 to TRBJ1-1, with TRBD1 identical over 7 bases. V lost 6 bases to trimming and J lost 4 bases; unmatched junction nucleotides: 5. The CDR3 is 12 amino acids. Germline CDR1 reads SQVTM; CDR2 reads ANQGSEA.

At least ten counts were recorded for this clonotype. The V call is TRBV28, the J call TRBJ1-1; D perhaps matches TRBD1 (5 bases). The V gene lost 6 bases and the J gene lost 9 bases, with 17 bases spanning the gap. This CDR3 spans 13 amino acids. Germline values: CDR1 MDHEN, CDR2 SYDVKM. This CDR3 is CASSHGTITQAFF. The CDR3 DNA is TGTGCCAGCAGCCACGGGACCATTACTCAAGCTTTCTTT.

This clonotype was seen at least ten times. V usage is TRBV7-8 and J usage is TRBJ2-2; 9 nucleotides match TRBD1. Germline CDR1 is SGHVS and CDR2 is FQNEAQ. The CDR3 sequence is 17 residues long. V lost 1 base, J lost 6 bases, and 9 bases stayed unmatched. The CDR3 region is CASSLVVTGGASGELFF. Here the CDR3 DNA reads TGTGCCAGCAGCTTAGTAGTCACAGGGGGCGCCTCCGGGGAGCTGTTTTTT.

This clonotype has at least ten counts. The chain carries TRBV9 and TRBJ2-1, with 8 positions matching TRBD2. The length of the CDR3 is 17 residues. Germline CDR1 and CDR2: SGDLS and YYNGEE. The ends lost 4 bases at V and 3 bases at J; junction bases unmatched: 12. The CDR3 spells CASSHPPAGGLYNEQFF. In nucleotides, the CDR3 is TGTGCCAGCAGCCATCCCCCCGCGGGAGGCCTCTACAATGAGCAGTTCTTC.

Ten or more counts support this clonotype. The V and J genes are TRBV29-1 and TRBJ1-5; perhaps TRBD1 as D (5 bases). V was cut by 7 bases and J by 8 bases, with 18 bases left in between. The CDR3 sequence is 13 residues long. From germline, CDR1 is SQVTM and CDR2 ANQGSEA. CDR3 residues: CSAGSGMREPQHF. The DNA of the CDR3 is TGCAGCGCCGGTTCAGGGATGAGGGAGCCCCAGCATTTT.

This clonotype turned up a few times. This rearrangement joins TRBV6-6 to TRBJ2-3, with D perhaps being TRBD1 or TRBD2 (5 bases each). This CDR3 has 14 residues. V gave up 5 bases and J gave up 1 base, with 10 bases separating them. The germline CDR1 and CDR2 sequences are MNHNY and SVGAGI (reference sequence). CDR3 nucleotides: TGTGCCAGCAGTATTTCGGGACGCACAGATACGCAGTATTTT. Its translation is CASSISGRTDTQYF.

This clonotype was counted ten times or more. The chain uses TRBV24-1 and TRBJ1-5; possible D gene TRBD1, 5 bases. The CDR3 spans 13 residues. Germline values: CDR1 KGHDR, CDR2 SFDVKD. Trimming pared 9 bases from V and 2 bases from J, leaving 10 bases between. The CDR3 region is CATQGDGNQPQHF. Here the CDR3 DNA reads TGTGCCACCCAGGGTGACGGCAATCAGCCCCAGCATTTT.

The table lists this clonotype with many counts. CDR3 amino acids: CASSEGHRRGETQYF. CDR3 nucleotide sequence: TGTGCCAGCAGTGAGGGACACCGGCGGGGAGAGACCCAGTACTTC. This chain uses TRBV12-3 or TRBV12-4 with TRBJ2-5; D is tentatively TRBD1 or TRBD2 (6 bases each). This CDR3 has 15 amino acids. Trimming left V 5 bases short and J 4 bases short, with 17 bases between.

The CDR3 spells CASSTGGTSGDTQYF. The CDR3 DNA reads as TGCGCCAGCAGCACGGGCGGGACCTCAGGAGATACGCAGTATTTT. The chain combines TRBV5-1 with TRBJ2-3; maybe TRBD2 (6 bases). Germline V CDR1 and CDR2: SGHRS, YFSETQ. CDR3 size: 15 residues. Trimming took off 4 bases at V and 5 bases at J, with 17 bases between the two ends.